These 12 T cell receptor beta chains were all obtained from the same sample, sequenced in a study of T cells in women clearing cervical HPV infection. Using immunoSEQ multiplex PCR, the repertoire was profiled, and TCRdb retains in-frame clones only, with some absent. In all, the sample yields under 50,000 clones. The source material was blood buffy coat. All receptors come from a woman between 18 and 70 years old with a cervical HPV16 infection that either progressed to CIN3+ or cleared (not recorded which).

Points on this clone: One junction end disagrees with the germline gene, perhaps due to a read error. The missing CDR3 end, 3 residues past where the read stops, is filled in from the germline J gene. This rearrangement joins TRBV4-2 to TRBJ1-6, with D possibly matching TRBD1 (6 bases). The CDR3 has 17 residues. CDR1 LGHNA and CDR2 YNFKEQ come from the germline V gene. The DNA read from the CDR3 is TGCGCCAGCAGCCAAGGAGTCAGGGGATCCTATAATTCACCC. This gives the protein CASSQGVRGSYNSP. The complete CDR3 sequence is CASSQGVRGSYNSPLHF.

As regards this clone: The DNA ends 3 residues before the CDR3 does, and the rest of the CDR3 is filled in from the germline J gene. The chain links TRBV7-9 to TRBJ2-5, with 8 bases fitting TRBD1. Germline assignment: CDR1 SEHNR and CDR2 FQNEAQ (reference sequence). V lost 6 bases, J lost 4 bases, and 7 bases stayed unmatched. The length of the CDR3 is 14 residues. The DNA read from the CDR3 is TGTGCCAGCAGGGATCAGGGGGCAAGAGAGACC. Translated, it gives CASRDQGARET. Given in full, the CDR3 is CASRDQGARETQYF.

As concerns this clone: The read gets to within 3 residues of the CDR3 end, and the germline J gene fills in the rest. V is TRBV5-1 and J is TRBJ1-1, with TRBD1 matching over 7 bases. Germline V gene lookup returns CDR1 SGHRS and CDR2 YFSETQ. J was trimmed by 1 base and V by 3 bases; bases with no gene match: 3. This CDR3 comprises 14 residues. CDR3 region: CASSSGQPNTEAFF. CDR3 DNA (partial): TGCGCCAGCAGCTCGGGACAGCCGAACACTGAA.

Worth noting for this clone: The read ends 3 residues shy of where the CDR3 ends; the end is completed using the germline J gene. V gene TRBV19 combines with J gene TRBJ1-2, with a tentative D call TRBD1 (6 bases). The CDR3 extends over 16 amino acids. The germline CDR1 and CDR2 sequences are LNHDA and SQIVND (reference sequence). Trimming took 10 bases from V and 6 from J, leaving 27 bases between them. CDR3 bases read: TGTGCCACCCACCCCGGGACAACAGGGCCTACTCATGGC. Translated, it gives CATHPGTTGPTHG. The full-length CDR3 reads as CATHPGTTGPTHGYTF.

Comments on this clone: The sequenced fragment ends 3 residues before the CDR3 boundary, so the rest is inferred from the germline J gene. V gene TRBV12-3 or TRBV12-4 combines with J gene TRBJ2-1; 8 nucleotides match TRBD2. The trim removed 2 bases at V and 4 bases at J, leaving 4 bases unmatched. The CDR3 sequence is 15 residues long. CDR3 region: CASSLRASGYNEQFF. Incomplete CDR3 DNA: TGTGCCAGCAGTTTAAGGGCTAGCGGGTACAATGAG.

CDR3 bases read: TGTGCCATCAGTGGGGACAGGGGGAATCAGCCC. It translates to CAISGDRGNQP. The CDR3 as a whole reads CAISGDRGNQPQHF. The chain uses TRBV10-3 and TRBJ1-5; 11 positions agree with TRBD1. The CDR3 end falls 3 residues outside the read, so it is completed with the germline J gene. This CDR3 has 14 amino acids. CDR1 is ENHRY, CDR2 SYGVKD, per germline. V shed 4 bases, J shed 4 bases, and the junction held 0 bases outside the gene matches.

As for this clone: The CDR3 goes on 3 residues after the read ends, and that part is filled in from the germline J gene. The rearrangement joins TRBV19 to TRBJ1-1; 8 nucleotides match TRBD1. The CDR3 runs to 14 residues. Germline V gene sequence: CDR1 LNHDA, CDR2 SQIVND (reference sequence). The CDR3 sequence is CASSILVAGGEAFF. The sequenced part of the CDR3 DNA is TGTGCCAGTAGTATCCTCGTGGCAGGGGGCGAG.

Note on this clone: The read gets to within 3 residues of the CDR3 end, and the germline J gene fills in the rest. The chain recombines TRBV5-4 with TRBJ2-3; a weak D match, TRBD1 (6 bases). The V gene's germline CDR1 is SGHNT and CDR2 YYREEE (reference sequence). V was trimmed by 1 base and J by 3 bases, leaving 12 bases between them. This CDR3 spans 15 amino acids. The CDR3 spells CASSLNRATTDTQYF. Incomplete CDR3 DNA: TGTGCCAGCAGCTTGAACAGGGCAACGACAGATACG.

Of note for this clone: The DNA ends 3 residues before the CDR3 does, and the rest of the CDR3 is filled in from the germline J gene. This sequence joins TRBV5-1 and TRBJ2-7, with 10 bases lining up with TRBD1. Germline CDR1 and CDR2: SGHRS and YFSETQ. After removal of 10 bases from V and 5 bases from J, the junction contained 12 bases not matched to a gene. The CDR3 totals 14 residues. CDR3 sequence: CASNSRDRGDEQYF. The CDR3 DNA, read in part, is TGCGCCTCGAACAGCCGGGACAGGGGTGACGAG.

Comment on this clone: The read gets to within 3 residues of the CDR3 end, and the germline J gene fills in the rest. The chain couples TRBV5-1 to TRBJ2-2; tentatively, D is TRBD2 (5 bases). This CDR3 has 16 residues. CDR1 and CDR2 (germline): SGHRS, YFSETQ. V was pared by 0 bases and J by 2 bases, with 11 bases between. CDR3 protein: CASSLDSSTNTGELFF. The DNA read from the CDR3 is TGCGCCAGCAGCTTGGATTCTAGCACAAACACCGGGGAG.

Comments on this clone: The CDR3 extends 3 residues past the end of the read, so its final part is completed from the germline J gene. The genes are TRBV19 and TRBJ2-7, with TRBD2 matching 11 bases. The V segment lost 8 bases and the J segment 4 bases; nucleotides outside the gene matches: 1. Germline values: CDR1 LNHDA, CDR2 SQIVND (reference sequence). The CDR3 length is 12 residues. The CDR3 reads CASGTSGYEQYF. CDR3 bases read: TGTGCCAGTGGGACTAGCGGTTACGAG.

Of note for this clone: The read gets to within 3 residues of the CDR3 end, and the germline J gene fills in the rest. The chain recombines TRBV5-6 with TRBJ1-1, with 11 nucleotides matching TRBD1. The CDR3 covers 14 residues. V gave up 3 bases and J gave up 6 bases; unmatched junction bases: 4. Germline CDR1 reads SGHDT; CDR2 reads YYEEEE. The CDR3 bases that were read are TGTGCCAGCAGCTGGGACAGGGGGGTCTCTGAA. Translating gives CASSWDRGVSE. The whole CDR3 protein reads CASSWDRGVSEAFF.